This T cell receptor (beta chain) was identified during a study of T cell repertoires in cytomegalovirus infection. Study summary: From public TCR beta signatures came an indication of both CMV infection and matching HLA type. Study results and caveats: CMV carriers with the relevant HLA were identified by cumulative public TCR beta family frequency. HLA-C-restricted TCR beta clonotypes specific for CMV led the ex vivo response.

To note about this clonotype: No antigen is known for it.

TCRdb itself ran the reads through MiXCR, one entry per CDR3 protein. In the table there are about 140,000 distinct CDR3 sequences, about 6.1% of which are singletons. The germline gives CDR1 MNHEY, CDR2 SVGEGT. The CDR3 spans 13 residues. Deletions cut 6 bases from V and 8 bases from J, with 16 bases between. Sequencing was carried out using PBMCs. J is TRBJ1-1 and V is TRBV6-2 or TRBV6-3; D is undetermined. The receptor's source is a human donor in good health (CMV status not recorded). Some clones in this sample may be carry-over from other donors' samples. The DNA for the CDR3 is TGTGCCAGCAGCTCCAGGAAACTTATAGAAGCTTTCTTT. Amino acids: CASSSRKLIEAFF.